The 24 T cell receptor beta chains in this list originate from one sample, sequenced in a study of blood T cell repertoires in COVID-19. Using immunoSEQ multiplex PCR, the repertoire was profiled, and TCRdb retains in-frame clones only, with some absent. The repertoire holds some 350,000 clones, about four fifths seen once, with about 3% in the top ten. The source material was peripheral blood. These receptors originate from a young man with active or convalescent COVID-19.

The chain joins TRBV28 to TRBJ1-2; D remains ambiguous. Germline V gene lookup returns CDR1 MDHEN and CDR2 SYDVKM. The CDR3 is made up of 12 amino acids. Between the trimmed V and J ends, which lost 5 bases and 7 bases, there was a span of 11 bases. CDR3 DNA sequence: TGTGCCAGCAGTCTTGAAGTAGCTGGCTACACCTTC. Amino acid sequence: CASSLEVAGYTF.

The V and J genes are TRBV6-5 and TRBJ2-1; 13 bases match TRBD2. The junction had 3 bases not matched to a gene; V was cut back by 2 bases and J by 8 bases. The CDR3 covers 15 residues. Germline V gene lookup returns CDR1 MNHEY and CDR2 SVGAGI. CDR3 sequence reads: CASSYRGTSGDEQFF. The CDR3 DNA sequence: TGTGCCAGCAGTTACAGGGGGACTAGCGGGGATGAGCAGTTCTTC.

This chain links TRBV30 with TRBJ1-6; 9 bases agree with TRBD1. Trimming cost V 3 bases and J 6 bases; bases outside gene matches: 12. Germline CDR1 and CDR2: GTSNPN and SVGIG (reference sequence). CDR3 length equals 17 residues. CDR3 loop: CAWRARDREFGNSPLHF. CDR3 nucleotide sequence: TGTGCCTGGAGGGCCCGGGACAGGGAATTTGGTAATTCACCCCTCCACTTT.

The CDR3 spells CASSIDRGEKLFF. CDR3 coding DNA: TGTGCCAGCAGTATCGACCGAGGTGAAAAACTGTTTTTT. The rearrangement uses TRBV27 and TRBJ1-4, with unresolved D. V lost 5 bases and J lost 7, with 11 bases in between. Germline values: CDR1 MNHEY, CDR2 SMNVEV (reference sequence). This CDR3 spans 13 amino acids.

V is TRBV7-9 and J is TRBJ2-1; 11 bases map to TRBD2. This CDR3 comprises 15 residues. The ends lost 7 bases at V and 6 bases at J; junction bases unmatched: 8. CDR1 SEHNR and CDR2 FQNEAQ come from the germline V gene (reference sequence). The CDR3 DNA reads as TGTGCCAGCATCCTACTAGCGGGAGTTGGCAATGAGCAGTTCTTC. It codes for CASILLAGVGNEQFF.

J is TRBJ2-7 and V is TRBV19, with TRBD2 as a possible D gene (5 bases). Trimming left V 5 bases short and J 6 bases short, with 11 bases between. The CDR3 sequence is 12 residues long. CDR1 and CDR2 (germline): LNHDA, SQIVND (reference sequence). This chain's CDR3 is CASSLAIGEQYF. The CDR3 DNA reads TGTGCCAGTAGTTTAGCGATCGGCGAGCAGTACTTC.

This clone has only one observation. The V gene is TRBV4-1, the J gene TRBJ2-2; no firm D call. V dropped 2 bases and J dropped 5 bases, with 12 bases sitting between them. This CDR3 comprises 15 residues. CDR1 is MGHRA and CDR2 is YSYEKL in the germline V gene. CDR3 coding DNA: TGCGCCAGCAGCCAATCGGCAGGTCGGACCGGGGAGCTGTTTTTT. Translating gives CASSQSAGRTGELFF.

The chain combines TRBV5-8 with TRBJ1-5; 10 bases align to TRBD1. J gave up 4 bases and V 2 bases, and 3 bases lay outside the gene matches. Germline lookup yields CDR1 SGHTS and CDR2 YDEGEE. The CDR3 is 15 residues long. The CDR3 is CASSFTGQGNQPQHF. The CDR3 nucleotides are TGTGCCAGCAGCTTTACGGGACAGGGGAATCAGCCCCAGCATTTT.

CDR3 region: CASSFRGPNEQFF. The CDR3 DNA reads as TGTGCCAGCTCGTTCAGGGGCCCAAATGAGCAGTTCTTC. This chain joins TRBV18 and TRBJ2-1; maybe TRBD1 (6 bases). The germline V gene has CDR1 KGHSH and CDR2 LQKENI. V shed 6 bases and J shed 7 bases, with 13 bases lying between them. The CDR3 sequence is 13 residues long.

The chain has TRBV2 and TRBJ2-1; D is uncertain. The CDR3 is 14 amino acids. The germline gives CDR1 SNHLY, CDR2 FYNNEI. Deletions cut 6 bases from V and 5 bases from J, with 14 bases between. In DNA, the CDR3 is TGTGCCAGCAGCGCCGGAGAGGCGAACAATGAGCAGTTCTTC. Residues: CASSAGEANNEQFF.

The CDR3 DNA reads as TGTGCCAGCAGCTTAGGACAGGGGGCGCGCTCTAATGAAAAACTGTTTTTT. Its protein product is CASSLGQGARSNEKLFF. This sequence joins TRBV7-2 and TRBJ1-4; 10 nucleotides match TRBD1. Germline V gene sequence: CDR1 SGHTA, CDR2 FQGNSA. The CDR3 loop spans 17 amino acids. J gave up 3 bases and V 1 base, and 5 bases lay outside the gene matches.

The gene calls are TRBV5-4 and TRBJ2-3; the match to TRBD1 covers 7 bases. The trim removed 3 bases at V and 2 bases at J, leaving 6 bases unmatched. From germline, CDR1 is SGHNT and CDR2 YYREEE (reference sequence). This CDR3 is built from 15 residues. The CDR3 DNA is TGTGCCAGCAGCTGGGGACAGTTTTCCACAGATACGCAGTATTTT. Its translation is CASSWGQFSTDTQYF.

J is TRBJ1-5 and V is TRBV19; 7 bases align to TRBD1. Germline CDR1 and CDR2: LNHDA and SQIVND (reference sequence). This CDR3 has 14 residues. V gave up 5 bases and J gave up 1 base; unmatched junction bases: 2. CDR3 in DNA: TGTGCCAGTAGTTTACAGGGGAGCAATCAGCCCCAGCATTTT. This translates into CASSLQGSNQPQHF.

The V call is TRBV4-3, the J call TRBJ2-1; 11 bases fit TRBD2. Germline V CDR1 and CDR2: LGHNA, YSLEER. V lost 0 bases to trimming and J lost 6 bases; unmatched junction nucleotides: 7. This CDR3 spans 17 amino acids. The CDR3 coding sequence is TGCGCCAGCAGCCAAGATCGGATTAGCGGGGGGGTCAATGAGCAGTTCTTC. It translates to CASSQDRISGGVNEQFF.

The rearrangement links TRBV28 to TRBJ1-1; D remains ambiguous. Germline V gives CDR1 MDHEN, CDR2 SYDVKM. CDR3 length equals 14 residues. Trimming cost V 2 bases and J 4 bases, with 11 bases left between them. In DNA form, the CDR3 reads TGTGCCAGCAGTTTAGGACGGGAGATCACTGAAGCTTTCTTT. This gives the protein CASSLGREITEAFF.

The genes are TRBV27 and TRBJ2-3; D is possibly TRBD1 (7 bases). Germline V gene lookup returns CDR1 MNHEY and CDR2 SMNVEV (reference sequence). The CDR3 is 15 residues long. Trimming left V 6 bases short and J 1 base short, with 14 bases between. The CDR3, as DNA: TGTGCCAGCAGACGACAGGGAGGTGGCACAGATACGCAGTATTTT. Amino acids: CASRRQGGGTDTQYF.

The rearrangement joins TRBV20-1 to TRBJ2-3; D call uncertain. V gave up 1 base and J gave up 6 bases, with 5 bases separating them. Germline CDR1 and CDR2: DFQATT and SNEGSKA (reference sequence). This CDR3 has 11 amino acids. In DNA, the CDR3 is TGCAGTGCTAGAGTCGAGGATACGCAGTATTTT. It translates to CSARVEDTQYF.

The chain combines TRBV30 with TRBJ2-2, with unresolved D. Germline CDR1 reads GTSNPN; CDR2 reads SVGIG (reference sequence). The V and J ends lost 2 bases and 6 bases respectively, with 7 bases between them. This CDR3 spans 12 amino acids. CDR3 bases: TGTGCCTGGAGTCGAGGTGCCGGGGAGCTGTTTTTT. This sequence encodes CAWSRGAGELFF.

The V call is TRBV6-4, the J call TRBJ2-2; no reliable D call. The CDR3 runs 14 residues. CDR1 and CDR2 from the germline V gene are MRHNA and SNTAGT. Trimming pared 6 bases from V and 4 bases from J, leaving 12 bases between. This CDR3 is CASSPDRSTGELFF. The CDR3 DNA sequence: TGTGCCAGCAGCCCAGACCGGAGCACCGGGGAGCTGTTTTTT.

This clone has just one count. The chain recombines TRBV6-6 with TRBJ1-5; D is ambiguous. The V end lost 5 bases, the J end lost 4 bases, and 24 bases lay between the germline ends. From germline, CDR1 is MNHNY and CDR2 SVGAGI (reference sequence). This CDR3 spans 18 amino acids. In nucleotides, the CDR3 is TGTGCCAGCAGTCACAAACCACACCTCGGGGAGAGGAATCAGCCCCAGCATTTT. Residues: CASSHKPHLGERNQPQHF.

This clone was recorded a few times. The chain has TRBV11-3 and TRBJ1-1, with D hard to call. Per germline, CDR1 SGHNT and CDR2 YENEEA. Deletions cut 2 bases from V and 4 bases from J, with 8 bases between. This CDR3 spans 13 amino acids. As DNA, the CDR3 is TGTGCCAGCAGCTTAAGCGGAGGCACTGAAGCTTTCTTT. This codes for CASSLSGGTEAFF.

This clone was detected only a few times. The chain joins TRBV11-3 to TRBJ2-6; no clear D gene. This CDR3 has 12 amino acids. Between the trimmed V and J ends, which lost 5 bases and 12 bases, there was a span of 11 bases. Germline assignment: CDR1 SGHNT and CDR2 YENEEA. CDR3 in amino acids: CASSPSTPVLTF. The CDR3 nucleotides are TGTGCCAGCAGCCCTTCGACACCCGTCCTGACTTTC.

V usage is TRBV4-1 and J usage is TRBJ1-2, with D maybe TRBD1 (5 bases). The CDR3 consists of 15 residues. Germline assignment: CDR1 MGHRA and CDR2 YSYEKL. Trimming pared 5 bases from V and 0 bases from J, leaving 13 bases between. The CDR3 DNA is TGCGCCAGCAGCTACTGGACACCTTCTAACTATGGCTACACCTTC. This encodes CASSYWTPSNYGYTF.

The CDR3 reads CASKDARAAFF. The CDR3 coding sequence is TGTGCCAGCAAGGATGCCAGGGCCGCTTTCTTT. The rearrangement joins TRBV6-5 to TRBJ1-1, with D possibly matching TRBD1 (5 bases). V was clipped by 7 bases and J by 11 bases, with 14 bases between them. The germline V gene encodes CDR1 MNHEY and CDR2 SVGAGI. The CDR3 is 11 residues long.